This TCR beta chain was observed in a study of cytomegalovirus exposure and HLA in healthy donors. Looked up from germline, CDR1 is MNHNS and CDR2 is SASEGT. The V gene lost 4 bases and the J gene lost 0 bases, with 16 bases spanning the gap. The CDR3 contains 16 residues. Findings of the study overall: A missense variant in DCLRE1C was later tied to TCR beta V- and J-gene trimming.

Concerning this clone: The antigen remains undetermined.

It was with 60 Vbeta and 13 Jbeta primers that the PCR ran. The data were produced by immunoSEQ multiplex PCR, yet TCRdb's version contains in-frame clones alone and is incomplete. The sample lists roughly 120,000 clones; 76% were seen once. This receptor was identified in a man aged 45-65 years in good health and CMV-seronegative. Sequenced: PBMCs. V usage is TRBV6-1 and J usage is TRBJ2-7; perhaps TRBD1 as D (6 bases). The CDR3 reads CASSGRGQTISYEQYF. In DNA form, the CDR3 reads TGTGCCAGCAGTGGACGTGGACAGACAATCTCCTACGAGCAGTACTTC.